The TCR beta chain under discussion was sequenced for a study of T cells after somatic rescue of genetic block. Deletions cut 4 bases from V and 3 bases from J, with 14 bases between. CDR1 is SGHTS, CDR2 YDEGEE, per germline. The CDR3 is made up of 15 amino acids. This table comes from immunoSEQ multiplex PCR, and its TCRdb copy is limited to in-frame clones, with some not included. The table shows roughly 120,000 clones, with around 90% occurring only once. This clonotype was sampled from a woman younger than 30. The sequenced material came from peripheral blood mononuclear cells (PBMCs). The chain joins TRBV5-8 to TRBJ1-5; D is uncertain. CDR3 DNA: TGTGCCAGCAGCCGTAAACTCACGAACAATCAGCCCCAGCATTTT. This translates into CASSRKLTNNQPQHF.